This TCR beta chain originates from a study of cytomegalovirus exposure and HLA in healthy donors. The CDR3 contains 15 residues. V was clipped by 5 bases and J by 1 base; unmatched bases: 4. Germline CDR1 reads MGHDK; CDR2 reads SYGVNS. Study-wide results and caveats: Across donors, most TCRs were seen rarely, yet some public ones were widespread. In a later analysis, HLA-C alleles had the fewest associated TCRs, DRB1 alleles the most. According to an earlier analysis, most TCR beta V segments yielded productive rearrangements about 90% or about 30% of the time. Later analysis identified a missense DCLRE1C variant that was linked to TCR beta V- and J-gene trimming.

The primer mix had 60 Vbeta and 13 Jbeta primers. Sequencing used immunoSEQ multiplex PCR; TCRdb keeps in-frame clones, though not all of them. The sample has around 76,000 clones, roughly 79% seen once. Comments on this clone: No antigen is known for it.

V is TRBV25-1 and J is TRBJ1-1; the match to TRBD1 covers 10 bases. The sample consisted of PBMCs. The TCR comes from a middle-aged man in good health and CMV-seronegative. The CDR3 is CASSLGTGENTEAFF. The CDR3 DNA follows: TGTGCCAGCAGTTTGGGGACAGGGGAGAACACTGAAGCTTTCTTT.